This T cell receptor beta chain was sequenced in a study of blood T cell repertoires in COVID-19. At the level of the study: The analysed material was cDNA or gDNA that came from T cells, B-cell-depleted T cells, or PBMCs.

Method: immunoSEQ multiplex PCR; TCRdb's copy keeps in-frame clones and lacks some. The repertoire consists of 200,000 to 250,000 clones, with 83% occurring once and the leading ten covering about 3.9%. Trimming cost V 5 bases and J 9 bases; bases outside gene matches: 6. The CDR3 runs to 14 residues. Per germline, CDR1 SGHTA and CDR2 FQGNSA. The source is a woman in her forties who had been exposed to COVID-19. What was sequenced was PBMCs or T cells enriched from blood (not recorded which). The J gene is TRBJ1-6, the V gene TRBV7-2; 8 bases fit TRBD1. The CDR3, as DNA: TGTGCCAGCAGCGGAGGACAGGGTGTTTCACCCCTCCACTTT. It encodes CASSGGQGVSPLHF.